These 9 T cell receptor beta chains came from one sample sequenced in a study of identical twins (dated by TCRdb to the mid-2010s). Receptors were amplified or captured by 5' RACE. Sequencing instrument: Illumina HiSeq 2000. The raw public data were reprocessed by TCRdb itself: fastp quality trimming at Q25, MiXCR clonotype calling, in-frame beta chains only. For every CDR3 protein sequence, its rows merge into one entry that carries the most common genes and DNA. The sample profile shows approximately 600,000 distinct CDR3 sequences; nearly 10% of them were found once. Of the sample, under 3.5% is held by the ten largest clones. Another study also made use of these data, one on yellow fever vaccine responses in identical twins.

Sequencing was performed on PBMCs. The receptors come from a woman aged 18 to 35 in good health.

This clonotype was detected many times. The rearrangement uses TRBV20-1 and TRBJ2-4, with D perhaps matching TRBD1 (7 bases). The V end was cut by 1 base, the J end by 9 bases, with 16 bases between. CDR3 size: 14 residues. From germline, CDR1 is DFQATT and CDR2 SNEGSKA (reference sequence). CDR3 nucleotide sequence: TGCAGTGCTAGAGGACTGGCAGGGGGAGGCATTCAGTACTTC. As protein: CSARGLAGGGIQYF.

The chain links TRBV12-3 or TRBV12-4 to TRBJ2-5, with a weak D call TRBD1 (6 bases). V shed 2 bases and J shed 4 bases, with 17 bases lying between them. The CDR3 runs 16 residues. The DNA for the CDR3 is TGTGCCAGCAGTTTAAGGGCAGGGGCGGCCATAGAGACCCAGTACTTC. Encoded protein: CASSLRAGAAIETQYF.

The J gene is TRBJ2-3, the V gene TRBV20-1; 10 positions match TRBD2. Germline V gene sequence: CDR1 DFQATT, CDR2 SNEGSKA (reference sequence). Germline trimming cut 6 bases from V and 2 bases from J; bases unmatched to any gene: 8. The CDR3 is made up of 15 amino acids. The CDR3 here is CSAISAGGNTDTQYF. The CDR3 DNA reads TGCAGTGCCATATCAGCGGGAGGGAACACAGATACGCAGTATTTT.

The chain links TRBV6-1 to TRBJ2-3, with D unresolved. Germline CDR1 is MNHNS and CDR2 is SASEGT. Trimming removed 6 bases from V and 0 bases from J, with 13 bases in between. The CDR3 is made up of 15 amino acids. In DNA, the CDR3 is TGTGCCAGCAGACTAAATGGAATTAGCACAGATACGCAGTATTTT. Translating it yields CASRLNGISTDTQYF.

Concerning this clonotype: Its ends do not fully match the called genes, so a read error is possible. The chain joins TRBV12-3 or TRBV12-4 to TRBJ2-3, with D perhaps matching TRBD2 (7 bases). The length of the CDR3 is 15 residues. This CDR3 reads CASSSSGSGADTQYF. The CDR3 region has the DNA TGCGCCAGCAGTTCTAGCGGTTCGGGGGCGGATACGCAGTATTTT.

In this sample, this clonotype turned up many times. The chain carries TRBV5-6 and TRBJ2-2; D possibly corresponds to TRBD1 (6 bases). Per the germline V gene, CDR1 is SGHDT and CDR2 is YYEEEE. With 3 bases removed from V and 1 base from J, the gap between germline ends came to 13 bases. The CDR3 has 16 amino acids. The CDR3 region is CASSYSGTRNTGELFF. CDR3 coding DNA: TGTGCCAGCAGCTACTCCGGGACAAGGAACACCGGGGAGCTGTTTTTT.

The chain employs TRBV7-6 and TRBJ1-1; D is unclear. Germline V gives CDR1 SGHVS, CDR2 FNYEAQ. The CDR3 consists of 14 residues. The V gene lost 2 bases and the J gene lost 2 bases, with 9 bases spanning the gap. CDR3 nucleotide sequence: TGTGCCAGCAGCTTATGGGCAACAAACACTGAAGCTTTCTTT. Its protein product is CASSLWATNTEAFF.

This clonotype was observed a few times. The V gene is TRBV20-1, the J gene TRBJ1-5, with a possible D match to TRBD1 (6 bases). This CDR3 has 15 residues. Trimming cost V 2 bases and J 5 bases, with 16 bases left between them. Germline V CDR1 and CDR2: DFQATT, SNEGSKA (reference sequence). The CDR3 loop reads CSARRILDSDQPQHF. DNA for the CDR3: TGCAGTGCTAGAAGGATTTTGGACAGCGATCAGCCCCAGCATTTT.

The V and J genes are TRBV7-2 and TRBJ2-5, with TRBD2 as a possible D gene (6 bases). The germline CDR1 and CDR2 sequences are SGHTA and FQGNSA. The length of the CDR3 is 15 residues. V gave up 1 base and J gave up 7 bases, with 16 bases separating them. The CDR3 sequence is CASSLGRGRGVTQYF. DNA of the CDR3: TGTGCCAGCAGCTTAGGGAGGGGTCGGGGAGTGACCCAGTACTTC.